This TCR beta chain originates from a study of Tregs in tolerant kidney transplant recipients. General observations from the study: No direct test of biological reproducibility was done here.

The CDR3 runs 14 residues. V was clipped by 6 bases and J by 2 bases, with 13 bases between them. The V gene's germline CDR1 is SGHAT and CDR2 FQNNGV. With regard to this clone: Its antigen remains unidentified.

TCRdb keeps only in-frame clones here, not all; method: immunoSEQ multiplex PCR. Of some 80,000 clones in the sample, nearly 98% are singletons; the top ten hold around 0.5%. The V and J genes are TRBV11-2 and TRBJ2-5, with D perhaps TRBD2 (5 bases). The sequence was obtained from a human donor who received a combined kidney and bone marrow transplant. The material sequenced was CD4+ T cells from blood, taken before the transplant. The CDR3 loop is CASSFSGLQETQYF. In DNA form, the CDR3 reads TGTGCCAGCAGTTTCAGCGGACTTCAAGAGACCCAGTACTTC.